The rows below give T cell receptor beta chains drawn from one sample of a study of response to subunit inactivated influenza vaccine. One entry per CDR3 protein results from TCRdb running MiXCR on the RT-PCR reads. Among fewer than 800,000 distinct CDR3 sequences, 15% to 19% were seen once, and the ten largest hold 11%. The source was PBMCs from blood, collected roughly 12 days after vaccination. The receptor set was obtained from a man between 45 and 60 years old who received an inactivated influenza vaccine. CDR3s include the opening cysteine and the closing phenylalanine or tryptophan. D genes are given only for firm matches. Clone sizes are given selectively: once, few, many, or a class where the clone is expanded.

clone_size j_call v_call d_call cdr3_aa cdr3_nt
few TRBJ2-2 TRBV6-1 TRBD2 CASKRGFTGELFF TGTGCCAGCAAGCGGGGGTTCACCGGGGAGCTGTTTTTT
many TRBJ2-5 TRBV10-3 NA CAISSVLSAQETQYF TGTGCCATCAGTTCAGTGCTATCCGCCCAAGAGACCCAGTACTTC
NA TRBJ2-1 TRBV11-2 TRBD1 CAGGQDYNEQFF TGTGCCGGGGGACAGGACTACAATGAGCAGTTCTTC
NA TRBJ2-2 TRBV12-3/TRBV12-4 NA CASRLSATNTGELFF TGTGCCAGCAGGCTCTCGGCCACGAACACCGGGGAGCTGTTTTTT
few TRBJ2-6 TRBV5-4 TRBD2 CASSLAGGSSGANVLTF TGTGCCAGCAGCTTGGCCGGGGGGAGCTCTGGGGCCAACGTCCTGACTTTC
few TRBJ2-5 TRBV18 NA CASSPGLFEETQYF TGTGCCAGCTCGCCTGGACTGTTCGAAGAGACCCAGTACTTC
few TRBJ1-3 TRBV9 NA CASSVGSGNTIYF TGTGCCAGCAGCGTGGGGTCTGGAAACACCATATATTTT
few TRBJ1-1 TRBV7-2 TRBD1 CASSLGLGQVEAFF TGTGCCAGCAGCTTAGGACTTGGACAGGTTGAAGCTTTCTTT
few TRBJ2-1 TRBV6-5 TRBD2 CASSYYRAGDTYNEQFF TGTGCCAGCAGTTACTACCGAGCGGGGGACACCTACAATGAGCAGTTCTTC
few TRBJ1-4 TRBV6-1 NA CASTTRRVNEKLFF TGTGCCAGCACCACTAGGAGGGTTAATGAAAAACTGTTTTTT
NA TRBJ1-1 TRBV29-1 NA CSVMSRAEAFF TGCAGCGTCATGAGCCGGGCTGAAGCTTTCTTT
NA TRBJ2-1 TRBV7-9 NA CASSPEWENEQFF TGTGCCAGCAGCCCCGAATGGGAGAATGAGCAGTTCTTC
many TRBJ2-2 TRBV2 NA CASSDSNTGELFF TGTGCCAGCAGTGACTCCAACACCGGGGAGCTGTTTTTT